Following are 21 T cell receptor beta chains from one sample sequenced in a study of cytomegalovirus exposure and HLA in healthy donors. Assay: immunoSEQ multiplex PCR; the TCRdb copy retains only in-frame clones and omits some. Of some 110,000 clones in the sample, about nine tenths were seen once. Sequencing was done on a sample of PBMCs. The source is a man between 18 and 29 years old in good health and CMV-seronegative.

This clone was counted between two and nine times. The rearrangement joins TRBV2 to TRBJ1-6; 7 nucleotides line up with TRBD1. In germline, CDR1 is SNHLY, CDR2 FYNNEI. This CDR3 has 15 residues. After removal of 6 bases from V and 5 bases from J, the junction contained 7 bases not matched to a gene. The CDR3 here is CASSSRGGDNSPLHF. Here the CDR3 DNA reads TGTGCCAGCAGCAGCCGAGGGGGCGATAATTCACCCCTCCACTTT.

This clone occurred a few times. The V gene is TRBV6-5, the J gene TRBJ2-3, with 11 bases lining up with TRBD2. J lost 5 bases, V lost 5 bases, and 6 bases had no gene match. The CDR3 has 15 amino acids. Germline values: CDR1 MNHEY, CDR2 SVGAGI. The CDR3 is CASSKLAGVLDTQYF. The CDR3 region has the DNA TGTGCCAGCAGTAAACTAGCGGGAGTTTTAGATACGCAGTATTTT.

The genes are TRBV7-2 and TRBJ2-4, with D possibly being TRBD2 (6 bases). Germline lookup yields CDR1 SGHTA and CDR2 FQGNSA. The CDR3 is made up of 13 amino acids. Trimming pared 7 bases from V and 8 bases from J, leaving 15 bases between. CDR3 coding DNA: TGTGCCAGCACCCTAGACGGAGGGGACATTCAGTACTTC. Its protein product is CASTLDGGDIQYF.

V gene TRBV18 combines with J gene TRBJ2-4; D remains ambiguous. This CDR3 comprises 15 residues. V dropped 3 bases and J dropped 0 bases, with 9 bases sitting between them. Germline V gene data show CDR1 as KGHSH and CDR2 as LQKENI. The DNA for the CDR3 is TGTGCCAGCTCACCCCCTAACGTAGCCAAAAACATTCAGTACTTC. Its protein product is CASSPPNVAKNIQYF.

As to this clone: The same CDR3 is also encoded by other DNA sequences in this sample. This chain uses TRBV27 with TRBJ2-7; 8 bases match TRBD1. After removal of 5 bases from V and 2 bases from J, the junction contained 2 bases not matched to a gene. Per the germline V gene, CDR1 is MNHEY and CDR2 is SMNVEV (reference sequence). CDR3 length equals 13 residues. This chain's CDR3 is CASSPGQAYEQYF. The CDR3 DNA sequence: TGTGCCAGCAGTCCGGGACAGGCCTACGAGCAGTACTTC.

The V call is TRBV4-2, the J call TRBJ1-5; possibly TRBD1 for D (5 bases). The germline V and J ends were trimmed by 4 bases and 9 bases, with 19 bases remaining between them. The CDR3 length is 15 residues. In germline, CDR1 is LGHNA, CDR2 YNFKEQ. DNA of the CDR3: TGTGCCAGCAGCCCAACGGGGTTGGGGGGTTGGCCCCAGCATTTT. Translating it yields CASSPTGLGGWPQHF.

The chain recombines TRBV7-2 with TRBJ1-5, with D possibly TRBD1 on 6 matching bases. Trimming shortened V by 0 bases and J by 4 bases, and 10 bases separated the two germline ends. Germline values: CDR1 SGHTA, CDR2 FQGNSA. The CDR3 runs 15 residues. The CDR3 bases are TGTGCCAGCAGCTTAGCTACAGGGAGAAATCAGCCCCAGCATTTT. Translating gives CASSLATGRNQPQHF. Together with reference TRBV7-2 and TRBJ1-5, the CDR3 gives the full variable domain: GAGVSQSPSNKVTEKGKDVELRCDPISGHTALYWYRQSLGQGLEFLIYFQGNSAPDKSGLPSDRFSAERTGGSVSTLTIQRTQQEDSAVYLCASSLATGRNQPQHFGDGTRLSIL.

The gene calls are TRBV28 and TRBJ1-5; 7 positions match TRBD1. The CDR3 consists of 15 residues. CDR1 MDHEN and CDR2 SYDVKM come from the germline V gene. J was trimmed by 4 bases and V by 4 bases; bases with no gene match: 7. CDR3: CASSYLEDRNQPQHF. For the CDR3, the DNA is TGTGCCAGCAGTTATCTGGAGGACAGGAATCAGCCCCAGCATTTT.

This clone was observed once. The chain employs TRBV28 and TRBJ2-1; D perhaps matches TRBD2 (5 bases). The germline gives CDR1 MDHEN, CDR2 SYDVKM. The CDR3 runs 15 residues. With 3 bases removed from V and 3 bases from J, the gap between germline ends came to 12 bases. CDR3 DNA: TGTGCCAGCAGTTTTCGACTAACTATCTACAATGAGCAGTTCTTC. Translating it yields CASSFRLTIYNEQFF.

The chain has TRBV11-2 and TRBJ2-4, with D maybe TRBD2 (7 bases). The CDR3 covers 19 residues. With 1 base removed from V and 1 base from J, the gap between germline ends came to 20 bases. Germline values: CDR1 SGHAT, CDR2 FQNNGV. CDR3 in amino acids: CASSLGLRGTIIAKNIQYF. DNA of the CDR3: TGTGCCAGCAGCTTAGGTTTAAGGGGGACTATTATTGCCAAAAACATTCAGTACTTC.

The chain joins TRBV13 to TRBJ1-2; D gene uncertain. Deletions cut 1 base from V and 3 bases from J, with 12 bases between. Germline V gene data show CDR1 as PRHDT and CDR2 as FYEKMQ (reference sequence). The CDR3 is 15 amino acids. The DNA of the CDR3 is TGTGCCAGCAGCTTAGTCCGCAGTCCTTACTATGGCTACACCTTC. This encodes CASSLVRSPYYGYTF.

The chain links TRBV5-1 to TRBJ1-3; TRBD1 aligns across 9 bases. V lost 2 bases to trimming and J lost 0 bases; unmatched junction nucleotides: 3. CDR3 length: 16 residues. Germline V lookup: CDR1 SGHRS, CDR2 YFSETQ. The CDR3 DNA reads as TGCGCCAGCAGCTTCCTGGACAGGGGCTCTGGAAACACCATATATTTT. Translation gives CASSFLDRGSGNTIYF.

This chain uses TRBV5-1 with TRBJ2-7; 7 bases are shared with TRBD2. The CDR3 extends over 15 amino acids. The V gene end was trimmed by 5 bases and the J gene end by 0 bases; junction bases not matched to a gene: 8. The V gene's germline CDR1 is SGHRS and CDR2 YFSETQ. The CDR3, as DNA: TGCGCCAGCAGGCCCCTAGCGGTGAGCTCCTACGAGCAGTACTTC. Translating it yields CASRPLAVSSYEQYF. Complete variable domain (other parts from reference TRBV5-1 and TRBJ2-7): KAGVTQTPRYLIKTRGQQVTLSCSPISGHRSVSWYQQTPGQGLQFLFEYFSETQRNKGNFPGRFSGRQFSNSRSEMNVSTLELGDSALYLCASRPLAVSSYEQYFGPGTRLTVT.

The rearrangement joins TRBV15 to TRBJ1-3; no reliable D call. Trimming took off 2 bases at V and 0 bases at J, with 5 bases between the two ends. CDR3 length: 14 residues. CDR1 is LNHNV, CDR2 YYDKDF, per germline (reference sequence). In nucleotides, the CDR3 is TGTGCCACCAGCAGACCGTACTCTGGAAACACCATATATTTT. Translation gives CATSRPYSGNTIYF.

The chain combines TRBV28 with TRBJ1-6; D is perhaps TRBD1 (6 bases). The CDR3 has 17 residues. V was pared by 5 bases and J by 4 bases, with 18 bases between. Germline V gene sequence: CDR1 MDHEN, CDR2 SYDVKM. The CDR3 nucleotides read TGTGCCAGCAGTCCCGCTCCGGGGACACAGTATAATTCACCCCTCCACTTT. Amino acids: CASSPAPGTQYNSPLHF.

The sample holds one count of this clone. This chain joins TRBV5-4 and TRBJ2-1; D possibly corresponds to TRBD1 (5 bases). The CDR3 totals 15 residues. V gave up 5 bases and J gave up 5 bases, with 17 bases separating them. Germline CDR1 SGHNT, CDR2 YYREEE (reference sequence). The CDR3 loop reads CASSFVGDRHNEQFF. CDR3 in DNA: TGTGCCAGCAGTTTCGTTGGAGACAGACACAATGAGCAGTTCTTC.

The chain recombines TRBV6-1 with TRBJ1-2; 9 bases agree with TRBD1. CDR1 is MNHNS, CDR2 SASEGT, per germline. V lost 5 bases to trimming and J lost 8 bases; unmatched junction nucleotides: 6. The CDR3 contains 13 residues. CDR3 coding DNA: TGTGCCAGCAGTAGGACAGGGGTCTACGGCTACACCTTC. This sequence encodes CASSRTGVYGYTF.

This clone has just one count. CDR3 sequence: CASSDTRTDTQYF. For the CDR3, the DNA is TGTGCCTCGTCGGACACGCGCACAGATACGCAGTATTTT. This chain connects TRBV27 to TRBJ2-3, with a weak D call TRBD1 (5 bases). CDR1 is MNHEY, CDR2 SMNVEV, per germline (reference sequence). V shed 11 bases and J shed 1 base, with 13 bases lying between them. The CDR3 sequence is 13 residues long.

This chain connects TRBV5-1 to TRBJ2-1; tentative D call: TRBD2 (6 bases). CDR1 and CDR2 from the germline V gene are SGHRS and YFSETQ. V was pared by 0 bases and J by 0 bases, with 10 bases between. The CDR3 extends over 16 amino acids. DNA for the CDR3: TGCGCCAGCAGCTTGGTGGCGGGGAGCTCCTACAATGAGCAGTTCTTC. This gives the protein CASSLVAGSSYNEQFF.

The J gene is TRBJ2-3, the V gene TRBV19, with a weak D call TRBD1 (5 bases). The CDR3 is made up of 17 amino acids. CDR1 and CDR2 (germline): LNHDA, SQIVND (reference sequence). Trimming removed 4 bases from V and 0 bases from J, with 17 bases in between. For the CDR3, the DNA is TGTGCCAGTAGTACCCTAGGGGTTCATCAAAGCACAGATACGCAGTATTTT. Protein: CASSTLGVHQSTDTQYF.

The chain couples TRBV7-9 to TRBJ1-2; the match to TRBD1 covers 8 bases. The germline V gene has CDR1 SEHNR and CDR2 FQNEAQ (reference sequence). The CDR3 contains 16 residues. Trimming at V came to 4 bases and at J to 2 bases, leaving 9 bases not matched to a gene. The CDR3 region is CASSSARTGPNYGYTF. The CDR3 DNA sequence: TGTGCCAGCAGCTCCGCGAGGACAGGGCCGAACTATGGCTACACCTTC.